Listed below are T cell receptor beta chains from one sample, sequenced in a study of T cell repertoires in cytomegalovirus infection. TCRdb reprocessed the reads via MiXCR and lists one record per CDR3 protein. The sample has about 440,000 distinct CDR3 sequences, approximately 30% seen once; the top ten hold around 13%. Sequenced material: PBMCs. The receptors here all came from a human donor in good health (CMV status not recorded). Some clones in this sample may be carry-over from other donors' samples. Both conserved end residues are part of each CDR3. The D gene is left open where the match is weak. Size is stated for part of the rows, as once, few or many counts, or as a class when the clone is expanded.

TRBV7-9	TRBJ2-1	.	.	TGTGCCAGCAGCCGAGGGGGGGATTCCTCCTACAATGAGCAGTTCTTC	CASSRGGDSSYNEQFF
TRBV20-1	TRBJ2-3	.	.	TGCAGTGCTAGACAACCGGGAAGCGACACAGATACGCAGTATTTT	CSARQPGSDTDTQYF
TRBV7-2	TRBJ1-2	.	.	TGTGCCAGCAGCTTAGCGCAGGATATGAACTATGGCTACACCTTC	CASSLAQDMNYGYTF
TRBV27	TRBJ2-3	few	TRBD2	TGTGCCAGCAGTTCCTGGCGGGGGGTAGCAGATACGCAGTATTTT	CASSSWRGVADTQYF
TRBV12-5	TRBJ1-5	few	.	TGTGCTAGTGCTCCCGAGGCAGGGACGGATCAGCCCCAGCATTTT	CASAPEAGTDQPQHF
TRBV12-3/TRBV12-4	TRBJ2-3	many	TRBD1	TGTGCCAGCACGGGACAGGGGTCCGGTACGCAGTATTTT	CASTGQGSGTQYF
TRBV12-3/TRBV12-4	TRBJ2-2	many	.	TGTGCCAGCAGTCCCACCGGGACACAGAACACCGGGGAGCTGTTTTTT	CASSPTGTQNTGELFF
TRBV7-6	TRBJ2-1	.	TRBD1	TGTGCCAGCAACTCCGGACAGGATTTGTACAATGAGCAGTTCTTC	CASNSGQDLYNEQFF
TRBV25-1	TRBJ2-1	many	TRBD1	TGTGCCAGCTGCCAGACAGGGGTCGGGGAGCAGTTCTTC	CASCQTGVGEQFF
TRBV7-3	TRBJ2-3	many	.	TGTGCCAGCAGTATGTCGGGGGTCGATACGCAGTATTTT	CASSMSGVDTQYF
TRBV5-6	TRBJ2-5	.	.	TGTGCCAGCAGAGTTGGCGCACACAGGGTTGAGACCCAGTACTTC	CASRVGAHRVETQYF
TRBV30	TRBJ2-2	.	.	TGTGCCTGGAGTTCCGGGACGGTCACCGGGGAGCTGTTTTTT	CAWSSGTVTGELFF
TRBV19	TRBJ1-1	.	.	TGTGCCAGTAGTACTCAAGGGTATACTGAAGCTTTCTTT	CASSTQGYTEAFF
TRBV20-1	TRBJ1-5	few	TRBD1	TGCAGTGCTTATCGCCCGGGACAGGGGACCACTAGCAATCAGCCCCAGCATTTT	CSAYRPGQGTTSNQPQHF
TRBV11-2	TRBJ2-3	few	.	TGTGCCAGCAGCTTTTCTCGTCCCCCAGGCGCGGCTAGCACAGATACGCAGTATTTT	CASSFSRPPGAASTDTQYF
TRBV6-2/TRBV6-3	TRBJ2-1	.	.	TGTGCCATCGCGACACCAACCGGGACCGCTAGCTCCTACAATGAGCAGTTCTTC	CAIATPTGTASSYNEQFF
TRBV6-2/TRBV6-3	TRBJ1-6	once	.	TGTGCCAGCGGCCAGGGTTATTCACCCCTCCACTTT	CASGQGYSPLHF
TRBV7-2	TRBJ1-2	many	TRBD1	TGTGCCAGCAGTCTAGATAACAGGGGCAGCTATGGCTACACCTTC	CASSLDNRGSYGYTF
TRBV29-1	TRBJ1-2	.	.	TGCAGCGTTGGCCAAGTTGGCTATGGCTACACCTTC	CSVGQVGYGYTF
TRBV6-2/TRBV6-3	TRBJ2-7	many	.	TGTGCCAGCAGTTACCGGGACACCTACGAGCAGTACTTC	CASSYRDTYEQYF
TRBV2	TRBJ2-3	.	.	TGTGCCAGCAGTGAAATTAGGGGTTCCACAGATACGCAGTATTTT	CASSEIRGSTDTQYF
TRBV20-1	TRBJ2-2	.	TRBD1	TGCAGTGCCAAAGGACAGGACACCGGGGAGCTGTTTTTT	CSAKGQDTGELFF
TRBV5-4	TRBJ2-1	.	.	TGTGCCAGCAGCTTGGCCGTCAGCTCCTACAATGAGCAGTTGTTC	CASSLAVSSYNEQLF
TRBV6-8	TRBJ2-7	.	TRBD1	TGTGCCAGCAGTTATATACAGGGGTTCCACGAGCAGTACTTC	CASSYIQGFHEQYF
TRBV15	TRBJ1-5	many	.	TGTGCCACCAGCAGAGATGGTCCGTACCAGCCCCAGCATTTT	CATSRDGPYQPQHF
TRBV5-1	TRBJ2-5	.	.	TGCGCCAGCAGCTCCCCGGGGGCGTCAGAGACCCAGTACTTC	CASSSPGASETQYF
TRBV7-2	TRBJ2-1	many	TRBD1	TGTGCCAGCGGACAGGGGGCCAACAATGAGCAGTTCTTC	CASGQGANNEQFF
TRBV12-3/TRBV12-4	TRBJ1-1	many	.	TGTGCCAGCAGTTTGAGGTGGACTGAAGCTTTCTTT	CASSLRWTEAFF
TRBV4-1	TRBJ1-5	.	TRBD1	TGCGCCAGCAGCTTCAAAGGGGGCGATCAGCCCCCGCATTTT	CASSFKGGDQPPHF
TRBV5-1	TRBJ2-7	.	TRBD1	TGCGCCAGCAGCTCGCCGGGTCAGGGGGCCGAGCAGTACTTC	CASSSPGQGAEQYF
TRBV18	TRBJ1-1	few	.	TGTGCCAGCTCACCTAAGAACAGGGAGGATGAAGCTTTCTTT	CASSPKNREDEAFF
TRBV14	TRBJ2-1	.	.	TGTGCCAGCAGCCAAGCATCCATGACAGGCAATGAGCAGTTCTTC	CASSQASMTGNEQFF